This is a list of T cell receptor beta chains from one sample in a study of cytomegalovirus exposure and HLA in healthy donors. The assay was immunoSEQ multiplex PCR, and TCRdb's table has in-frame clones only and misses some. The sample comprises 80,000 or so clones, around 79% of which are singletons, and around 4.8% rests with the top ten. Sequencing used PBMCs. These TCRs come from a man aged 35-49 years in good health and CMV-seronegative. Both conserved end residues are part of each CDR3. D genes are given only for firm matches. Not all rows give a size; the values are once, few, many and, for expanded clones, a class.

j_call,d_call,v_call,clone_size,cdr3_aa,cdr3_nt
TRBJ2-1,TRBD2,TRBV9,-,CASSVELAGVNEQFF,TGTGCCAGCAGCGTTGAACTAGCGGGAGTCAATGAGCAGTTCTTC
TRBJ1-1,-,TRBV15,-,CATSRVAGPGTEAFF,TGTGCCACCAGCAGAGTAGCCGGCCCGGGCACTGAAGCTTTCTTT
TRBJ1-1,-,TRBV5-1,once,CASSLRWGGNTEAFF,TGCGCCAGCAGCTTGCGTTGGGGAGGGAACACTGAAGCTTTCTTT
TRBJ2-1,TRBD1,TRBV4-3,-,CASSPGQINEQFF,TGCGCCAGCAGCCCGGGACAGATTAATGAGCAGTTCTTC
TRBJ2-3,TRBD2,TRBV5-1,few,CASSWGTSTDTQYF,TGCGCCAGCAGCTGGGGGACTAGTACAGATACGCAGTATTTT
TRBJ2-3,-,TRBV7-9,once,CASSFWERTDTQYF,TGTGCCAGCAGCTTTTGGGAGCGCACAGATACGCAGTATTTT
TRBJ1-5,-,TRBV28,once,CASTPNRYSNQPQHF,TGTGCCAGCACCCCAAACAGATATAGCAATCAGCCCCAGCATTTT
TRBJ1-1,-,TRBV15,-,CATSREAPSGGTEAFF,TGTGCCACCAGCAGAGAAGCCCCTAGCGGGGGCACTGAAGCTTTCTTT
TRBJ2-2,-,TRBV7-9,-,CASSFGGAGELFF,TGTGCCAGCAGCTTCGGAGGGGCCGGGGAGCTGTTTTTT
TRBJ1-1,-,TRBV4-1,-,CASSQVVREAAFF,TGCGCCAGCAGCCAAGTTGTCAGGGAGGCAGCTTTCTTT
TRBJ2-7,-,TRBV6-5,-,CASSYGPQEAYEQYF,TGTGCCAGCAGCTACGGACCCCAGGAGGCCTACGAGCAGTACTTC
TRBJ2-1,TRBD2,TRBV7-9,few,CASSSGTSGTIYNEQFF,TGTGCCAGCAGCTCCGGGACTAGCGGGACGATCTACAATGAGCAGTTCTTC
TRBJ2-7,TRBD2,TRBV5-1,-,CASSSASGNYEQYF,TGCGCCAGCAGCTCCGCTAGCGGGAACTACGAGCAGTACTTC
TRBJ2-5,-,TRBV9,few,CASSPGLSGETQYF,TGTGCCAGCAGCCCGGGACTTTCTGGGGAGACCCAGTACTTC
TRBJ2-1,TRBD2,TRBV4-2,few,CASSQEWSSGYNEQFF,TGTGCCAGCAGCCAAGAATGGTCTAGCGGCTACAATGAGCAGTTCTTC
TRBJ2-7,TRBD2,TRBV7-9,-,CASSGLADYEQYF,TGTGCCAGTTCGGGACTAGCGGATTACGAGCAGTACTTC
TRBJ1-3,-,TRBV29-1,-,CSVAGQTGNTIYF,TGCAGCGTTGCGGGACAAACTGGAAACACCATATATTTT
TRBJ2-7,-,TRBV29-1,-,CSAEAQGSYEQYF,TGCAGCGCAGAGGCCCAGGGATCCTACGAGCAGTACTTC
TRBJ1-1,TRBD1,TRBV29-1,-,CSVGGDRLNTEAFF,TGCAGCGTTGGGGGGGACAGGTTGAACACTGAAGCTTTCTTT
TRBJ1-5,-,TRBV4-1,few,CASSAGGGQPQHF,TGCGCCAGCAGCGCGGGAGGGGGTCAGCCCCAGCATTTT
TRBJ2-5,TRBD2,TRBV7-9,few,CASRPGTSGRGETQYF,TGTGCCAGCAGACCCGGGACTAGCGGGAGAGGTGAGACCCAGTACTTC
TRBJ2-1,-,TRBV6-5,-,CASSHPGNEQFF,TGTGCCAGCAGTCATCCCGGCAATGAGCAGTTCTTC
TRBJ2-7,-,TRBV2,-,CASTRDTYEQYF,TGTGCCAGCACAAGAGATACCTACGAGCAGTACTTC
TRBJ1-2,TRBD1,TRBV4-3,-,CASSQASGQIYGYTF,TGCGCCAGCAGCCAGGCCTCGGGACAGATCTATGGCTACACCTTC
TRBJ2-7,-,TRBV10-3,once,CAISVGLENYEQYF,TGTGCCATCAGTGTTGGGTTGGAGAACTACGAGCAGTACTTC
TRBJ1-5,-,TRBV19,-,CASSIRVLSNQPQHF,TGTGCCAGTAGTATACGAGTCCTTAGCAATCAGCCCCAGCATTTT
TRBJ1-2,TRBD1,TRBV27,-,CASSLSILGTGDGYTF,TGTGCCAGCAGTTTATCGATACTTGGGACAGGGGACGGCTACACCTTC
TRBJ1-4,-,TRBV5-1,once,CASSLVPENEKLFF,TGCGCCAGCAGCTTGGTACCGGAGAATGAAAAACTGTTTTTT
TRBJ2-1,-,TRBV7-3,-,CASSLGFGNEQFF,TGTGCCAGCAGCTTAGGTTTCGGGAATGAGCAGTTCTTC
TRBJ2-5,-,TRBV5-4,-,CASSLEAGRGETQYF,TGTGCCAGCAGCTTGGAAGCTGGCAGGGGTGAGACCCAGTACTTC
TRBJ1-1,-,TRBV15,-,CATSRDFGGGNTEAFF,TGTGCCACCAGCAGAGATTTCGGGGGAGGAAACACTGAAGCTTTCTTT
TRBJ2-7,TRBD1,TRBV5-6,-,CASSFQGAVYEQYF,TGTGCCAGCAGCTTTCAGGGGGCGGTATACGAGCAGTACTTC
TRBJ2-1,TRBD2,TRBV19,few,CASSIFTSGIYNEQFF,TGTGCCAGTAGTATTTTTACTAGCGGGATTTACAATGAGCAGTTCTTC
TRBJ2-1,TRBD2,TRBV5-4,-,CASSLSGSSYNEQFF,TGTGCCAGCAGCCTTAGCGGGAGCTCCTACAATGAGCAGTTCTTC
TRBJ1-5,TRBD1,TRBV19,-,CASGQGNGPQHF,TGTGCCAGCGGACAGGGTAACGGGCCCCAGCATTTT
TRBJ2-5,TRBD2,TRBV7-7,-,CASSPGTSGLQETQYF,TGTGCTAGCAGCCCCGGGACTAGCGGACTCCAAGAGACCCAGTACTTC
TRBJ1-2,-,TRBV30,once,CAWSVDRAGLGYTF,TGTGCCTGGAGTGTTGATCGGGCGGGCCTTGGCTACACCTTC
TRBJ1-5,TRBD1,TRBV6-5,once,CASRATGGSQPQHF,TGTGCCAGCAGGGCTACAGGGGGCAGTCAGCCCCAGCATTTT
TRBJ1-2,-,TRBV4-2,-,CASGGEYGYTF,TGTGCCAGCGGAGGGGAGTATGGCTACACCTTC